The 23 T cell receptor beta chains below all came from one sample that was sequenced in a study of TIL therapy for anti-PD-1-resistant metastatic lung cancer (dated by TCRdb to 2020 to 2023). Explained via the paper, the time point label denotes: pre-treatment sample, taken before nivolumab and TIL therapy. The immunoSEQ v3 hsTCRB kit was used to amplify TCR beta CDR3 regions from genomic DNA through bias-controlled multiplex PCR. As stored in TCRdb, this immuneACCESS dataset retains in-frame rearrangements with V and J assigned. A fraction of the clones does not appear; measured against another copy, unresolved V genes explain less than half of the discrepancy, and the remainder lacks a known reason. This sample comprises about 36,000 clones, roughly 70% of them detected only once. The ten top clones hold 5.5% to 6.5% of the sample. The sequenced sample was blood, obtained at baseline. Source of these receptors: a person aged 25 to 80 with non-small cell lung cancer.

The rearrangement links TRBV14 to TRBJ2-3; D not resolved. The length of the CDR3 is 12 residues. Trimming took off 4 bases at V and 4 bases at J, with 6 bases between the two ends. CDR1 and CDR2 from the germline V gene are SGHDN and FVKESK. The CDR3 coding sequence is TGTGCCAGCAGCCCCTCAGCAGATACGCAGTATTTT. Translation: CASSPSADTQYF.

The J gene is TRBJ1-2, the V gene TRBV27, with D unresolved. Germline CDR1 is MNHEY and CDR2 is SMNVEV (reference sequence). CDR3 length: 13 amino acids. Trimming removed 2 bases from V and 6 bases from J, with 10 bases in between. The DNA for the CDR3 is TGTGCCAGCAGTTTAGGTTCCGGGAATGGCTACACCTTC. Encoded protein: CASSLGSGNGYTF.

V is TRBV4-3 and J is TRBJ2-5; 9 bases line up with TRBD1. The CDR3 has 16 amino acids. Germline loops: CDR1 LGHNA, CDR2 YSLEER. After removal of 4 bases from V and 5 bases from J, the junction contained 11 bases not matched to a gene. DNA for the CDR3: TGCGCCAGCAGCCGAACCCTGGACAGGGGATGGGAGACCCAGTACTTC. Translated: CASSRTLDRGWETQYF.

In this sample, this clone turned up a few times. The chain joins TRBV15 to TRBJ2-5; D not certain. In germline, CDR1 is LNHNV, CDR2 YYDKDF (reference sequence). V lost 5 bases to trimming and J lost 2 bases, with 12 bases between them. The CDR3 is made up of 14 amino acids. CDR3 region: CATSQIGIQETQYF. CDR3 DNA: TGTGCCACCAGCCAGATTGGGATACAAGAGACCCAGTACTTC.

V usage is TRBV7-2 and J usage is TRBJ1-6; maybe TRBD1 (5 bases). CDR3 size: 14 residues. Germline CDR1 is SGHTA and CDR2 is FQGNSA. V was trimmed by 4 bases and J by 6 bases, leaving 10 bases between them. CDR3 amino acids: CASSSRDPNSPLHF. In nucleotides, the CDR3 is TGTGCCAGCAGCTCCCGGGACCCTAATTCACCCCTCCACTTT.

CDR3 nucleotide sequence: TGTGCCAGCAGCCCGGGACTAGCGGGAGGGGGGAATAATGAGCAGTTCTTC. Protein: CASSPGLAGGGNNEQFF. The chain combines TRBV7-2 with TRBJ2-1; 16 bases fit TRBD2. The junction had 8 bases not matched to a gene; V was cut back by 5 bases and J by 7 bases. Germline V lookup: CDR1 SGHTA, CDR2 FQGNSA. The length of the CDR3 is 17 residues.

The gene calls are TRBV28 and TRBJ1-1; 7 bases are shared with TRBD1. The CDR3 runs 14 residues. Trimming at V came to 6 bases and at J to 2 bases, leaving 6 bases not matched to a gene. The germline CDR1 and CDR2 sequences are MDHEN and SYDVKM. The CDR3 DNA sequence: TGTGCCAGCAGCCCCACAGGGGTAAACACTGAAGCTTTCTTT. Protein: CASSPTGVNTEAFF.

This chain links TRBV6-6 with TRBJ1-5, with D possibly TRBD1 on 6 matching bases. V lost 6 bases to trimming and J lost 6 bases, with 18 bases between them. CDR1 is MNHNY, CDR2 SVGAGI, per germline (reference sequence). The CDR3 covers 15 residues. The CDR3 here is CASSPGRGGIQPQHF. DNA for the CDR3: TGTGCCAGCAGCCCTGGCAGGGGCGGGATTCAGCCCCAGCATTTT.

This clone was seen only a few times. CDR3 DNA sequence: TGTGCCAGCAGCCTTCGGCCTACAACTAATGAAAAACTGTTTTTT. Its translation is CASSLRPTTNEKLFF. The chain employs TRBV2 and TRBJ1-4; D remains unclear. With 6 bases removed from V and 0 bases from J, the gap between germline ends came to 11 bases. Germline values: CDR1 SNHLY, CDR2 FYNNEI. This CDR3 spans 15 amino acids.

This clone was counted once. The V call is TRBV5-1, the J call TRBJ1-2; D perhaps matches TRBD1 (5 bases). V was shortened by 8 bases and J by 5 bases, with 16 bases between the two germline ends. The CDR3 runs 13 residues. Germline loops: CDR1 SGHRS, CDR2 YFSETQ. This chain's CDR3 is CASSGGWGYGYTF. Written as DNA, the CDR3 is TGCGCCAGTTCGGGAGGTTGGGGGTATGGCTACACCTTC.

This sequence joins TRBV5-6 and TRBJ2-2; D is perhaps TRBD1 or TRBD2 (5 bases each). CDR3 length equals 17 residues. Germline-derived CDR1 and CDR2 are SGHDT and YYEEEE. Deletions cut 0 bases from V and 5 bases from J, with 17 bases between. In DNA, the CDR3 is TGTGCCAGCAGCTTGGCGGGGCGGGCCTGGGGAACCGGGGAGCTGTTTTTT. Encoded protein: CASSLAGRAWGTGELFF.

This sequence joins TRBV7-9 and TRBJ2-3; 15 nucleotides agree with TRBD2. The CDR3 is 18 amino acids. Germline loops: CDR1 SEHNR, CDR2 FQNEAQ (reference sequence). The junction had 8 bases not matched to a gene; V was cut back by 5 bases and J by 2 bases. CDR3 amino acids: CASSPQGLAGGLTDTQYF. The DNA for the CDR3 is TGTGCCAGCAGCCCCCAGGGACTAGCGGGGGGCCTCACAGATACGCAGTATTTT.

V gene TRBV7-6 combines with J gene TRBJ2-5; a weak D match, TRBD2 (5 bases). CDR3 size: 14 residues. Trimming cost V 4 bases and J 5 bases, with 14 bases left between them. The germline gives CDR1 SGHVS, CDR2 FNYEAQ. The CDR3 reads CASSSVGGGETQYF. CDR3 DNA sequence: TGTGCCAGCAGCTCTGTGGGCGGAGGTGAGACCCAGTACTTC.

This chain links TRBV15 with TRBJ2-5, with 7 bases lining up with TRBD2. This CDR3 comprises 14 residues. The germline CDR1 and CDR2 sequences are LNHNV and YYDKDF (reference sequence). Trimming took 1 base from V and 5 from J; bases not matched to a gene: 4. The CDR3 region is CATSRAGGRETQYF. The CDR3 DNA reads TGTGCCACCAGCAGAGCGGGGGGACGGGAGACCCAGTACTTC.

V is TRBV4-3 and J is TRBJ1-6; no reliable D call. V gave up 0 bases and J gave up 8 bases, with 8 bases separating them. Germline lookup yields CDR1 LGHNA and CDR2 YSLEER. There are 14 residues in the CDR3. The CDR3 spells CASSQDGRDSPLHF. The CDR3 DNA reads TGCGCCAGCAGCCAAGATGGACGGGATTCACCCCTCCACTTT.

V is TRBV5-1 and J is TRBJ2-7, with no clear D. The V gene lost 0 bases and the J gene lost 1 base, with 8 bases spanning the gap. CDR3 length equals 14 residues. CDR1 is SGHRS and CDR2 is YFSETQ in the germline V gene. The CDR3 bases are TGCGCCAGCAGCTTGGAGGGCAGGTCCTACGAGCAGTACTTC. Its translation is CASSLEGRSYEQYF.

CDR3 nucleotide sequence: TGTGCCAGCAGCTTAGTGGGGCCGGGCGGGACCGCGGGCAATGAGCAGTTCTTC. Protein sequence: CASSLVGPGGTAGNEQFF. V is TRBV7-2 and J is TRBJ2-1; tentatively, D is TRBD2 (6 bases). V was shortened by 1 base and J by 6 bases, with 22 bases between the two germline ends. CDR1 is SGHTA, CDR2 FQGNSA, per germline. This CDR3 is built from 18 residues.

This sequence joins TRBV6-1 and TRBJ2-3; a possible D gene is TRBD2 (6 bases). This CDR3 comprises 16 residues. CDR1 is MNHNS and CDR2 is SASEGT in the germline V gene. V dropped 1 base and J dropped 3 bases, with 14 bases sitting between them. CDR3 in DNA: TGTGCCAGCAGTGAAGGGGCTAGCGCTGCGACAGATACGCAGTATTTT. It specifies CASSEGASAATDTQYF.

The V call is TRBV7-8, the J call TRBJ1-1, with D uncertain. Trimming shortened V by 2 bases and J by 1 base, and 8 bases separated the two germline ends. Germline V CDR1 and CDR2: SGHVS, FQNEAQ. The CDR3 totals 14 residues. As DNA, the CDR3 is TGTGCCAGCAGCTTACTAGCAGGGAACACTGAAGCTTTCTTT. It specifies CASSLLAGNTEAFF.

This clone has more than one count but fewer than ten. The chain employs TRBV9 and TRBJ2-3; D gene unclear. This CDR3 is 14 amino acids long. Germline CDR1 reads SGDLS; CDR2 reads YYNGEE. V shed 0 bases and J shed 2 bases, with 7 bases lying between them. The CDR3 region is CASSVGADTDTQYF. The CDR3 DNA sequence: TGTGCCAGCAGCGTAGGTGCGGACACAGATACGCAGTATTTT.

The chain links TRBV7-3 to TRBJ2-1; 10 nucleotides agree with TRBD2. The V gene's germline CDR1 is SGHTA and CDR2 FQGTGA. This CDR3 comprises 14 residues. J lost 3 bases, V lost 5 bases, and 1 base had no gene match. The CDR3 loop is CASSPSGGYNEQFF. The CDR3 DNA is TGTGCCAGCAGCCCTAGCGGGGGCTACAATGAGCAGTTCTTC.

V gene TRBV14 combines with J gene TRBJ2-7; 10 bases align to TRBD2. The CDR3 runs 15 residues. CDR1 and CDR2 (germline): SGHDN, FVKESK. J gave up 3 bases and V 4 bases, and 6 bases lay outside the gene matches. The CDR3 nucleotides read TGTGCCAGCAGCCCTCAACTAGCGGGGTTCTACGAGCAGTACTTC. Protein product: CASSPQLAGFYEQYF. Looking up the rest from reference TRBV14 and TRBJ2-7 gives the full variable domain: EAGVTQFPSHSVIEKGQTVTLRCDPISGHDNLYWYRRVMGKEIKFLLHFVKESKQDESGMPNNRFLAERTGGTYSTLKVQPAELEDSGVYFCASSPQLAGFYEQYFGPGTRLTVT.

The CDR3 coding sequence is TGCGCCAGCAGCTTGGAGGGGGACTATGGCTACACCTTC. Translation gives CASSLEGDYGYTF. The chain joins TRBV5-1 to TRBJ1-2; TRBD1 is a possible D gene (6 bases). Germline loops: CDR1 SGHRS, CDR2 YFSETQ. The CDR3 consists of 13 residues. V was cut by 0 bases and J by 3 bases, with 6 bases left in between.